The T cell receptor beta chain under discussion was sequenced for a study of vaccination and CD4 T cells after COVID-19. About the study: Participants received two doses of either BNT162b2 or mRNA-1273 vaccine.

The CDR3 covers 12 residues. Trimming left V 1 base short and J 3 bases short, with 3 bases between. The germline gives CDR1 MNHNS, CDR2 SASEGT. Time point specified: late sampling 161 to 241 days after vaccination in a few convalescent patients. Treatment here: approximately 11-day PBMC culture with coronavirus spike peptide pools or control peptides (ViraFEST assay). As regards this clonotype: Its antigen is unknown.

Once obtained from cultured CD4+ T cells, the DNA was sequenced using the Oncomine TCR Beta short-read assay. TCRdb reanalysed the PCR reads using MiXCR and keeps one entry per CDR3 protein. The table shows some 25,000 distinct CDR3 sequences, with about 31% occurring only once. The rearrangement uses TRBV6-1 and TRBJ1-2; D gene unclear. The TCR sequence derives from a human donor who had recovered from COVID-19. This specimen was CD4+ T cells from blood, cultured in vitro, taken about 7 months after SARS-CoV-2 vaccination. The CDR3 protein is CASSEGYYGYTF. CDR3 nucleotide sequence: TGTGCCAGCAGTGAAGGGTACTATGGCTACACCTTC.